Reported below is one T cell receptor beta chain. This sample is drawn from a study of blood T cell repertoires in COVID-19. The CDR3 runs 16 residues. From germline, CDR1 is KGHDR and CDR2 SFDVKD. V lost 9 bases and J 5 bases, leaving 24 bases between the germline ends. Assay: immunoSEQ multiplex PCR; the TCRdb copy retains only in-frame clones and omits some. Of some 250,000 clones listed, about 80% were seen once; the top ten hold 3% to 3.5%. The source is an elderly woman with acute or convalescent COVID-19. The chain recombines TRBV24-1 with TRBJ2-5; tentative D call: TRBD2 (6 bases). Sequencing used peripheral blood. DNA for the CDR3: TGTGCCACCCGCTCCATGTTCCGGGACTGGTTGGAGACCCAGTACTTC. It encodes CATRSMFRDWLETQYF.